Listed here is a single TCR beta chain. The target antigen is unknown. Alongside a J-beta primer mix, a sample-barcoded 5' primer served in a second PCR lasting roughly 7 to 11 cycles. TCRdb redid the calling of the 5' RACE reads with MiXCR, one entry per CDR3 protein. Of about 930,000 distinct CDR3 sequences listed, almost 30% are singletons. This sample is drawn from a study of blood T cells in healthy people across ages. Trimming took 5 bases from V and 2 from J, leaving 12 bases between them. This CDR3 is 13 amino acids long. CDR1 and CDR2 from the germline V gene are DFQATT and SNEGSKA (reference sequence). Overall study results and limits: Older age coincided with a roughly linear decline in TCR beta diversity per million T cells. The unsorted PBMCs prevented any conclusive comparison of naive versus antigen-experienced cells.

These same data were also listed under a study on T cells of mothers and their children. From that report: Per mother, over 9 million TCR beta CDR3 reads were obtained; per child, roughly 2.9 million.

The V gene is TRBV20-1, the J gene TRBJ1-2; D perhaps matches TRBD1 (5 bases). The receptor was derived from a woman in her thirties or forties in good health. The sample comprised blood. The chain's CDR3 is CSAGDPNNYGYTF. DNA of the CDR3: TGCAGTGCTGGGGACCCAAACAACTATGGCTACACCTTC.